The 5 T cell receptor beta chains reported below all come from one sample, sequenced in a study of cytomegalovirus exposure and HLA in healthy donors. The study ran its PCR with 60 Vbeta and 13 Jbeta primers. Sequenced by immunoSEQ multiplex PCR; TCRdb stores in-frame clones only, minus some. The sample records approximately 130,000 clones, 60% to 85% being singletons. The sample comprised PBMCs. Source of these receptors: a woman between 40 and 55 years old in good health and CMV-seronegative.

This clone was counted only a few times. The chain combines TRBV6-1 with TRBJ2-1; D is possibly TRBD1 (5 bases). V lost 8 bases and J lost 7, with 9 bases in between. The CDR3 is made up of 11 amino acids. Germline loops: CDR1 MNHNS, CDR2 SASEGT. The CDR3 DNA reads TGTGCCAGCCAGGGTTGGAATGAGCAGTTCTTC. As protein: CASQGWNEQFF.

In DNA form, the CDR3 reads TGTGCCAGCAGTTACTGGACAGTACAAGAGACCCAGTACTTC. Its translation: CASSYWTVQETQYF. V and J are TRBV6-6 and TRBJ2-5, with D perhaps TRBD1 (6 bases). The germline V and J ends were trimmed by 1 base and 2 bases, with 8 bases remaining between them. This CDR3 contains 14 residues. The germline CDR1 and CDR2 sequences are MNHNY and SVGAGI (reference sequence).

The chain joins TRBV7-9 to TRBJ1-1, with unresolved D. CDR3 size: 14 residues. Germline CDR1 reads SEHNR; CDR2 reads FQNEAQ (reference sequence). V was shortened by 5 bases and J by 2 bases, with 12 bases between the two germline ends. The CDR3 nucleotides are TGTGCCAGCAGCCGGGGTGGGAGTAACACTGAAGCTTTCTTT. It translates to CASSRGGSNTEAFF.

The genes are TRBV27 and TRBJ1-2; TRBD1 agrees at 7 bases. In germline, CDR1 is MNHEY, CDR2 SMNVEV (reference sequence). The V and J ends lost 6 bases and 2 bases, in that order; junction bases with no gene match: 3. The CDR3 covers 13 residues. CDR3 sequence reads: CASRPQGNYGYTF. DNA for the CDR3: TGTGCCAGCAGGCCACAGGGGAACTATGGCTACACCTTC.

This chain links TRBV5-4 with TRBJ2-2; 9 bases align to TRBD2. With V trimmed by 6 bases and J by 6 bases, 9 bases remained unmatched. This CDR3 is 15 amino acids long. From germline, CDR1 is SGHNT and CDR2 YYREEE (reference sequence). In nucleotides, the CDR3 is TGTGCCAGCACCAGCGGGAGGTCTCGCGCCGGGGAGCTGTTTTTT. Its translation is CASTSGRSRAGELFF.